These 19 T cell receptor beta chains originate from one sample sequenced in a study of T-cell reconstitution after alpha-beta-depleted transplantation in children. It was with unique molecular identifiers that the TCRbeta library was prepared. MiXCR was run by TCRdb on the PCR reads, yielding one entry per CDR3 protein. The sample includes some 590,000 distinct CDR3 sequences, approximately 10% of them seen just once. This sample comprised PBMCs from the stem cell graft donor, obtained from the stem cell graft. These receptors were obtained from a human donor who donated a stem cell graft to a child with acute myeloid leukemia.

This clonotype occurred many times. The chain recombines TRBV20-1 with TRBJ2-1, with 11 bases identical to TRBD2. Looked up from germline, CDR1 is DFQATT and CDR2 is SNEGSKA (reference sequence). The CDR3 length is 15 residues. V lost 6 bases, J lost 6 bases, and 10 bases stayed unmatched. In DNA, the CDR3 is TGCAGTGCACCGGCTAGCGGGAGGTTGGGCAATGAGCAGTTCTTC. It specifies CSAPASGRLGNEQFF.

Ten or more counts support this clonotype. The CDR3 here is CASKESGSYNEQFF. The CDR3 DNA reads as TGTGCCAGCAAGGAAAGCGGCAGTTACAATGAGCAGTTCTTC. The chain couples TRBV6-2 or TRBV6-3 to TRBJ2-1, with D possibly being TRBD2 (5 bases). The V and J ends lost 7 bases and 4 bases respectively, with 14 bases between them. The CDR3 is 14 residues long. Germline V lookup: CDR1 MNHEY, CDR2 SVGEGT.

This clonotype was counted at least ten times. V usage is TRBV7-2 and J usage is TRBJ2-4; D gene uncertain. The CDR3 totals 14 residues. Germline values: CDR1 SGHTA, CDR2 FQGNSA. Trimming removed 0 bases from V and 0 bases from J, with 3 bases in between. The CDR3 nucleotides are TGTGCCAGCAGCTTAGCGGGAGCCAAAAACATTCAGTACTTC. Amino acid sequence: CASSLAGAKNIQYF.

This clonotype was counted ten times or more. The rearrangement joins TRBV10-3 to TRBJ2-1, with D tentatively TRBD1 or TRBD2 (8 bases each). The CDR3 runs 18 residues. Looked up from germline, CDR1 is ENHRY and CDR2 is SYGVKD. Trimming removed 6 bases at V and 5 bases at J, with 26 bases between. The CDR3 reads CAIRRTGKGGRRDNEQFF. In DNA, the CDR3 is TGTGCCATCAGGAGGACAGGGAAGGGCGGGAGGCGAGACAATGAGCAGTTCTTC.

There are a few counts of this clonotype. V usage is TRBV14 and J usage is TRBJ2-3; 8 positions match TRBD2. The junction had 5 bases not matched to a gene; V was cut back by 4 bases and J by 5 bases. The CDR3 spans 14 residues. CDR1 is SGHDN and CDR2 is FVKESK in the germline V gene. CDR3 bases: TGTGCCAGCAGCCCTCGGGGGGGAGGAGATACGCAGTATTTT. Translated, it gives CASSPRGGGDTQYF.

The V and J genes are TRBV20-1 and TRBJ2-7; TRBD2 agrees at 8 bases. This CDR3 spans 13 amino acids. The J segment lost 3 bases and the V segment lost 6 bases, leaving 7 bases of the junction unmatched. Germline V gene sequence: CDR1 DFQATT, CDR2 SNEGSKA (reference sequence). For the CDR3, the DNA is TGCAGTGCGGCGCCGGGACTAGGCTACGAGCAGTACTTC. It translates to CSAAPGLGYEQYF.

The rearrangement joins TRBV29-1 to TRBJ1-4, with 7 bases matching TRBD1. CDR3 size: 13 residues. Germline V gives CDR1 SQVTM, CDR2 ANQGSEA. V shed 7 bases, J shed 7 bases, and the junction held 9 bases outside the gene matches. The CDR3 DNA follows: TGCAGCGCCGTGGACAGGAGGCGTGAAAAACTGTTTTTT. Its translation is CSAVDRRREKLFF. Drawing the rest from reference TRBV29-1 and TRBJ1-4, the complete variable domain is SAVISQKPSRDICQRGTSLTIQCQVDSQVTMMFWYRQQPGQSLTLIATANQGSEATYESGFVIDKFPISRPNLTFSTLTVSNMSPEDSSIYLCSAVDRRREKLFFGSGTQLSVL.

The table lists this clonotype with many counts. The chain joins TRBV5-6 to TRBJ1-6; 8 nucleotides line up with TRBD1. This CDR3 region has 16 residues. CDR1 and CDR2 (germline): SGHDT, YYEEEE. The V and J ends lost 1 base and 0 bases, in that order; junction bases with no gene match: 0. The CDR3 coding sequence is TGTGCCAGCAGCTTGACAGGGGGCTCCTATAATTCACCCCTCCACTTT. It translates to CASSLTGGSYNSPLHF.

Ten or more counts support this clonotype. This chain connects TRBV7-6 to TRBJ2-1, with 7 bases matching TRBD2. This CDR3 region has 19 residues. Germline CDR1 is SGHVS and CDR2 is FNYEAQ. V shed 4 bases, J shed 7 bases, and the junction held 22 bases outside the gene matches. The CDR3 DNA is TGTGCCAGCAGCTCCCCGGGACTAACATCAATTAGAGGGGAGAATGAGCAGTTCTTC. This sequence encodes CASSSPGLTSIRGENEQFF.

This clonotype was seen a single time. The chain links TRBV7-3 to TRBJ2-3; D unresolved. V was pared by 2 bases and J by 6 bases, with 12 bases between. The length of the CDR3 is 14 residues. Germline loops: CDR1 SGHTA, CDR2 FQGTGA. In DNA form, the CDR3 reads TGTGCCAGCAGCTTAGGAACGATCCAGGATACGCAGTATTTT. Its protein is CASSLGTIQDTQYF.

A word on this clonotype: A much larger clone is a single base away; this may be a read error. The chain has TRBV12-3 or TRBV12-4 and TRBJ2-1; maybe TRBD1 (6 bases). This CDR3 is built from 15 residues. V shed 8 bases and J shed 0 bases, with 14 bases lying between them. The CDR3 loop is CASALQGRSYNEQFF. The CDR3 DNA is TGTGCCAGCGCATTACAGGGACGCTCCTACAATGAGCAGTTCTTC.

This clonotype was seen a few times. DNA of the CDR3: TGTGCCAGCAGTTCCCGGACAGGAAACTACGAGCAGTACTTC. Protein product: CASSSRTGNYEQYF. The rearrangement uses TRBV12-3 or TRBV12-4 and TRBJ2-7; TRBD1 matches at 7 bases. Germline trimming cut 4 bases from V and 3 bases from J; bases unmatched to any gene: 6. This CDR3 spans 14 amino acids.

This clonotype came up many times. V usage is TRBV7-2 and J usage is TRBJ2-3; no firm D call. CDR1 and CDR2 (germline): SGHTA, FQGNSA. Trimming left V 5 bases short and J 4 bases short, with 10 bases between. CDR3 length: 13 residues. CDR3 sequence: CASSPKAPDTQYF. The CDR3, as DNA: TGTGCCAGCAGCCCAAAAGCCCCAGATACGCAGTATTTT.

CDR3 sequence (DNA): TGTGCCAGCGACGACGGCACCTACGAGCAGTACTTC. Translation: CASDDGTYEQYF. V and J are TRBV9 and TRBJ2-7; unclear D gene. The V end lost 7 bases, the J end lost 2 bases, and 10 bases lay between the germline ends. The CDR3 loop spans 12 amino acids. Germline CDR1 is SGDLS and CDR2 is YYNGEE. Together with reference TRBV9 and TRBJ2-7, the CDR3 gives the full variable domain: DSGVTQTPKHLITATGQRVTLRCSPRSGDLSVYWYQQSLDQGLQFLIQYYNGEERAKGNILERFSAQQFPDLHSELNLSSLELGDSALYFCASDDGTYEQYFGPGTRLTVT.

V usage is TRBV20-1 and J usage is TRBJ2-7; TRBD1 matches at 10 bases. Trimming cost V 6 bases and J 5 bases; bases outside gene matches: 10. The CDR3 consists of 14 residues. CDR1 and CDR2 (germline): DFQATT, SNEGSKA (reference sequence). As DNA, the CDR3 is TGCAGTGCGCCGCATACGGGACAGGGGAACGAGCAGTACTTC. Translating gives CSAPHTGQGNEQYF.

This clonotype was seen a handful of times. This sequence joins TRBV12-3 or TRBV12-4 and TRBJ1-2; unclear D gene. V was clipped by 6 bases and J by 7 bases, with 15 bases between them. The CDR3 consists of 13 residues. The CDR3 region is CASRSHTTTGYTF. The CDR3 nucleotides read TGTGCCAGCAGGTCCCATACTACCACTGGCTACACCTTC.

The V call is TRBV9, the J call TRBJ1-2; 7 nucleotides align to TRBD1. The germline CDR1 and CDR2 sequences are SGDLS and YYNGEE. There are 14 residues in the CDR3. V dropped 3 bases and J dropped 8; count of bases not matched to a gene: 10. The CDR3 DNA reads TGTGCCAGCAGCGCGACAGGGACAGCAGAGGGCTACACCTTC. Encoded protein: CASSATGTAEGYTF.

The chain employs TRBV20-1 and TRBJ2-5, with D perhaps TRBD2 (6 bases). The CDR3 totals 13 residues. The germline gives CDR1 DFQATT, CDR2 SNEGSKA (reference sequence). V lost 6 bases, J lost 2 bases, and 13 bases lay in between. The CDR3 loop reads CSAPYSGQETQYF. The CDR3 DNA sequence: TGCAGTGCCCCCTACAGCGGGCAAGAGACCCAGTACTTC.

The chain links TRBV10-3 to TRBJ1-6, with 7 positions matching TRBD1. CDR1 and CDR2 from the germline V gene are ENHRY and SYGVKD. V lost 8 bases to trimming and J lost 0 bases; unmatched junction nucleotides: 1. The CDR3 has 14 amino acids. The CDR3 sequence: CAIGDSSYNSPLHF. For the CDR3, the DNA is TGTGCCATCGGGGACAGCTCCTATAATTCACCCCTCCACTTT.